This T cell receptor (beta chain) was documented in a study of breast tumors, draining lymph nodes, adjacent tissues. This clonotype was seen repeatedly, ten times or more. Its matching antigen is unknown. TCRdb itself ran the multiplex PCR reads through MiXCR, one entry per CDR3 protein. The sample contains 270,000 or so distinct CDR3 sequences, about 33% of which appear only once. Breast cancer patients provided tissue from their axillary draining lymph nodes. Findings and caveats of the study: Tumor TCR diversity was below lymph nodes but above nontumor tissue.

CDR1 SGHNT and CDR2 YENEEA come from the germline V gene. V lost 2 bases, J lost 1 base, and 12 bases lay in between. The CDR3 spans 16 residues. This chain connects TRBV11-3 to TRBJ2-1; possible D gene TRBD1, 6 bases. The specimen sequenced was axillary lymph node tissue. The origin of this receptor is a female donor with breast cancer. Some clones in this sample may be carry-over from other donors' samples. CDR3 sequence (DNA): TGTGCCAGCAGCTTACGGACAGCAGCGTCCTACAATGAGCAGTTCTTC. Protein sequence: CASSLRTAASYNEQFF.